The present T cell receptor beta chain was sequenced within a study of blood T cell repertoires in COVID-19. Enrollees, roughly 18 to 90 years old, lived in some 24 US areas. Authors' methods: Estimation of nucleated cell counts relied on the amplification of reference gene primers. Data came from immunoSEQ multiplex PCR; TCRdb stores just in-frame clones and leaves some out. V, J and clone size were drawn from that table, and D and trimming were deduced from the DNA. The repertoire consists of 200,000 to 250,000 clones, with roughly four fifths occurring once and the leading ten covering around 9%. V dropped 4 bases and J dropped 2 bases, with 20 bases sitting between them. The germline CDR1 and CDR2 sequences are MNHEY and SMNVEV (reference sequence). This CDR3 has 17 amino acids.

The rearrangement uses TRBV27 and TRBJ1-1; possible D gene TRBD1, 5 bases. The receptor comes from a man in his forties or fifties who had recovered from COVID-19. Sequenced sample: PBMCs or T cells enriched from blood (not recorded which). This chain's CDR3 is CASSSLRQGLENTEAFF. The CDR3 DNA follows: TGTGCCAGCAGTTCCTTGAGGCAGGGTCTGGAAAACACTGAAGCTTTCTTT.